This T cell receptor (beta chain) was sequenced for a study of spatial heterogeneity in lung cancer. Study-wide context: Beta-chain sequences were consistently detected more often than alpha-chain sequences. An average of more than ten raw reads was observed per unique TCR and UMI combination. Study-wide results and caveats: The study found ubiquitous expanded tumor TCRs in blood more at resection than follow-up.

As for time point: sample taken at primary tumor resection. Unsorted samples of tumor, nontumor lung or frozen PBMC had their whole RNA sequenced. CDR3 length equals 14 residues. Germline values: CDR1 SQVTM, CDR2 ANQGSEA. The V and J ends lost 6 bases and 1 base, in that order; junction bases with no gene match: 5. There are a few counts of this clonotype. Antigen: not known. A unique molecular identifier was carried by every single TCR cDNA molecule. TCRdb re-called the 5' RACE reads with MiXCR, one entry per CDR3 protein. The table lists approximately 40,000 distinct CDR3 sequences, less than 5.5% of them singletons.

This material consisted of PBMCs, taken at surgery. The receptor's source is a female donor with early-stage non-small cell lung cancer. This chain connects TRBV29-1 to TRBJ2-1, with 8 bases identical to TRBD2. CDR3 region: CSVGGGSSYNEQFF. The CDR3 DNA follows: TGCAGCGTCGGGGGGGGTTCATCCTACAATGAGCAGTTCTTC.